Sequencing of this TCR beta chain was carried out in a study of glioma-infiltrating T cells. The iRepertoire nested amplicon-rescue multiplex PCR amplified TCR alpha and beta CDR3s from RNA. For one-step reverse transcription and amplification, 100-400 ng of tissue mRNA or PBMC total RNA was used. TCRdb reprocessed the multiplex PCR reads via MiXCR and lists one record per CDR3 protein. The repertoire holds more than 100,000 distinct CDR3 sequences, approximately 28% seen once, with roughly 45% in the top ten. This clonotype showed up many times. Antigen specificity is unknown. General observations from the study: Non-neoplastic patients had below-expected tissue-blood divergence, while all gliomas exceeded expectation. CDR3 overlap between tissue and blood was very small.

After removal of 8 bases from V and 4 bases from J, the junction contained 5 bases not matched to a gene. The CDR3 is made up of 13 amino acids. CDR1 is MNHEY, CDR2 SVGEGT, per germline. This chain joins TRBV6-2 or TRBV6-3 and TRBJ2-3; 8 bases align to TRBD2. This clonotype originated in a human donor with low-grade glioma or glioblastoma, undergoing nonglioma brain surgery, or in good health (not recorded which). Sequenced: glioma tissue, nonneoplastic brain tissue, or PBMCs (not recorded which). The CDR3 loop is CASRGGNADTQYF. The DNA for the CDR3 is TGTGCCAGCCGCGGGGGGAACGCAGATACGCAGTATTTT.